Listed below are T cell receptor beta chains from one sample, sequenced in a study of blood T cell repertoires in COVID-19. Clones were read by immunoSEQ multiplex PCR, and TCRdb kept only the in-frame ones, dropping some. The sample has tens of thousands of clones, over 85% seen once. Material for sequencing was peripheral blood. Receptors originate from a man older than 75 with acute or convalescent COVID-19. The CDR3 runs from the conserved cysteine through the conserved F or W. A D gene is named only where the DNA matches it firmly. Only some rows state a clone size, as once, few, many or a class for expanded clones.

d_call	v_call	clone_size	j_call	cdr3_aa	cdr3_nt
TRBD1	TRBV24-1	-	TRBJ2-2	CATSESGQGWRAGELFF	TGTGCCACCAGTGAATCTGGACAGGGGTGGAGGGCCGGGGAGCTGTTTTTT
-	TRBV7-2	-	TRBJ1-1	CASSSRQDGNTEAFF	TGTGCCAGCAGCTCGAGACAGGATGGGAACACTGAAGCTTTCTTT
-	TRBV30	-	TRBJ2-7	CAWSNTYEQYF	TGTGCCTGGAGCAACACCTACGAGCAGTACTTC
-	TRBV6-1	-	TRBJ2-1	CASSEARGNRQFF	TGTGCCAGCAGTGAAGCGAGGGGGAATCGGCAGTTCTTC
-	TRBV10-3	-	TRBJ1-2	CAISSANYGYTF	TGTGCCATCTCCAGCGCTAACTATGGCTACACCTTC
-	TRBV28	-	TRBJ2-7	CASSFAGSGGGEQYF	TGTGCCAGCAGTTTCGCGGGGTCAGGGGGTGGGGAGCAGTACTTC
TRBD1	TRBV7-2	-	TRBJ2-1	CASSSPGQGYNEQFF	TGTGCCAGCAGCTCTCCGGGACAGGGCTACAATGAGCAGTTCTTC
-	TRBV5-4	few	TRBJ1-2	CASSFRSGGGYGYTF	TGTGCCAGCAGCTTCCGGTCCGGAGGAGGCTATGGCTACACCTTC
TRBD1	TRBV30	-	TRBJ1-6	CAWTGGGFSPLHF	TGTGCCTGGACTGGAGGGGGCTTTTCACCCCTCCACTTT
-	TRBV7-9	-	TRBJ2-3	CASSFREAEDTQYF	TGTGCCAGCAGCTTCAGGGAGGCGGAAGATACGCAGTATTTT
TRBD1	TRBV4-2	-	TRBJ2-7	CASSQTGDKNEQYF	TGTGCCAGCAGCCAGACAGGGGATAAAAACGAGCAGTACTTC
TRBD1	TRBV5-5	-	TRBJ2-7	CASSLGTGGPYEQYF	TGTGCCAGCAGCTTGGGGACAGGGGGCCCCTACGAGCAGTACTTC
-	TRBV7-9	once	TRBJ1-1	CASSPIQGNTEAFF	TGTGCCAGCAGCCCAATACAGGGAAATACTGAAGCTTTCTTT
-	TRBV25-1	-	TRBJ2-7	CASWGTGVEQYF	TGTGCCAGCTGGGGCACCGGCGTCGAGCAGTACTTC
-	TRBV11-2	-	TRBJ2-1	CASSLVRGTIGYNEQFF	TGTGCCAGCAGCTTAGTTAGGGGCACTATAGGCTACAATGAGCAGTTCTTC
TRBD1	TRBV2	-	TRBJ1-5	CASSPGQGRSQPQHF	TGTGCCAGCAGCCCGGGACAGGGAAGGAGTCAGCCCCAGCATTTT
TRBD1	TRBV4-2	-	TRBJ1-3	CASSGEGGSGNTIYF	TGTGCCAGCAGCGGGGAAGGGGGCTCCGGAAACACCATATATTTT
-	TRBV19	-	TRBJ1-3	CASASGNTIYF	TGTGCCAGTGCGTCTGGAAACACCATATATTTT
-	TRBV12-3/TRBV12-4	-	TRBJ1-5	CASSGRRWQPQHF	TGTGCCAGCAGTGGGAGGCGATGGCAGCCCCAGCATTTT
-	TRBV27	-	TRBJ2-7	CASSPTRIAYEQYF	TGTGCCAGCAGTCCGACTCGCATCGCCTACGAGCAGTACTTC
-	TRBV19	-	TRBJ1-1	CASSPRKGGVTEAFF	TGTGCCAGTAGTCCTAGGAAGGGAGGGGTCACTGAAGCTTTCTTT
TRBD2	TRBV30	-	TRBJ2-1	CAWSGGAGGYNEQFF	TGTGCCTGGAGTGGGGGGGCGGGGGGGTACAATGAGCAGTTCTTC
-	TRBV28	-	TRBJ1-2	CASSSISGYTF	TGTGCCAGCAGCTCAATAAGCGGCTACACCTTC
-	TRBV9	once	TRBJ2-3	CASSVNQADTQYF	TGTGCCAGCAGCGTCAACCAGGCAGATACGCAGTATTTT
-	TRBV27	-	TRBJ2-7	CASNISVGGGVSYEQYF	TGTGCCAGCAATATCTCAGTAGGGGGAGGGGTCTCCTACGAGCAGTACTTC
TRBD1	TRBV5-1	-	TRBJ2-2	CASSLEGGRNTGELFF	TGCGCCAGCAGCTTGGAAGGGGGCCGGAACACCGGGGAGCTGTTTTTT
-	TRBV11-2	-	TRBJ1-1	CASSLYSEAFF	TGTGCCAGCAGCTTATACAGTGAAGCTTTCTTT
TRBD1	TRBV27	-	TRBJ1-2	CASSPRTGGDYGYTF	TGTGCCAGCAGTCCGAGGACAGGGGGCGACTATGGCTACACCTTC
-	TRBV14	-	TRBJ2-3	CASSLRVSLDTQYF	TGTGCCAGCAGCCTTCGGGTTTCCTTAGATACGCAGTATTTT
-	TRBV5-1	few	TRBJ2-7	CASSGRDTLYEQYF	TGCGCCAGCAGCGGCCGGGACACTCTCTACGAGCAGTACTTC
-	TRBV10-3	-	TRBJ1-4	CASGESRYEKLFF	TGTGCCAGCGGGGAGTCGAGGTATGAAAAACTGTTTTTT
-	TRBV7-2	-	TRBJ2-7	CASSFRDLRYEQYF	TGTGCCAGCAGCTTCCGGGACTTACGGTACGAGCAGTACTTC
-	TRBV6-4	-	TRBJ1-1	CASRARGVETEAFF	TGTGCCAGCAGGGCCCGGGGGGTTGAAACTGAAGCTTTCTTT
-	TRBV2	-	TRBJ1-1	CASSPGLNTEAFF	TGTGCCAGCAGCCCGGGTCTGAACACTGAAGCTTTCTTT
-	TRBV10-1	-	TRBJ2-5	CASSPGRGDFQETQYF	TGCGCCAGCAGTCCCGGCAGGGGAGACTTCCAAGAGACCCAGTACTTC
TRBD2	TRBV30	once	TRBJ2-1	CAWSVRSSGDTYNEQFF	TGTGCCTGGAGTGTACGGTCTAGCGGTGATACCTACAATGAGCAGTTCTTC
TRBD1	TRBV5-1	-	TRBJ2-7	CASSFSGQGAREQYF	TGCGCCAGCAGCTTCTCGGGACAGGGGGCGCGGGAGCAGTACTTC
-	TRBV7-9	-	TRBJ1-1	CASSLGGFAEAFF	TGTGCCAGCAGCTTAGGAGGGTTCGCTGAAGCTTTCTTT
-	TRBV20-1	-	TRBJ1-5	CSASASGSNQPQHF	TGCAGTGCTAGTGCGTCGGGGAGCAATCAGCCCCAGCATTTT
TRBD2	TRBV5-4	-	TRBJ2-5	CASSAPRGAGSQETQYF	TGTGCCAGCAGCGCCCCTCGAGGAGCGGGGAGCCAAGAGACCCAGTACTTC
TRBD2	TRBV9	-	TRBJ2-1	CASSVSAGAYNEQFF	TGTGCCAGCAGCGTAAGCGCGGGGGCCTACAATGAGCAGTTCTTC
-	TRBV12-3/TRBV12-4	-	TRBJ1-2	CASSLWREYGYTF	TGTGCCAGCAGTTTGTGGAGGGAATATGGCTACACCTTC
TRBD1	TRBV6-5	-	TRBJ1-2	CASTRQGARGGYTF	TGTGCCAGCACCAGACAGGGGGCGCGGGGTGGCTACACCTTC
TRBD1	TRBV7-2	-	TRBJ2-7	CASRPTTGTGAYEQYF	TGTGCCAGCAGGCCGACTACGGGGACAGGGGCCTACGAGCAGTACTTC
-	TRBV28	-	TRBJ1-1	CASHDSLNTEAFF	TGTGCCAGTCATGACAGCCTGAACACTGAAGCTTTCTTT
TRBD1	TRBV6-5	-	TRBJ2-5	CASRRQGVETQYF	TGTGCCAGCCGAAGACAGGGGGTTGAGACCCAGTACTTC
TRBD2	TRBV7-9	-	TRBJ2-1	CASTGGGASYNEQFF	TGTGCCAGCACCGGCGGGGGGGCTAGCTACAATGAGCAGTTCTTC
-	TRBV9	-	TRBJ2-1	CASSVAGGPFREQFF	TGTGCCAGCAGCGTAGCGGGGGGCCCGTTCCGGGAGCAGTTCTTC
-	TRBV15	-	TRBJ2-3	CATSREGRGGAQYF	TGTGCCACCAGCAGAGAGGGGCGGGGAGGTGCGCAGTATTTT
-	TRBV19	-	TRBJ2-3	CASMVGGKVDTQYF	TGTGCCAGTATGGTAGGAGGGAAGGTAGATACGCAGTATTTT
TRBD1	TRBV6-6	-	TRBJ1-5	CASRLVARRGLQPQHF	TGTGCCAGCAGACTCGTCGCCCGCAGGGGGCTTCAGCCCCAGCATTTT
TRBD1	TRBV18	-	TRBJ1-2	CASSPRQGSSSSYGYTF	TGTGCCAGCTCACCGAGACAGGGATCCTCCTCTTCCTATGGCTACACCTTC
-	TRBV12-5	once	TRBJ1-5	CASGPPGVGQPQHF	TGTGCTAGTGGTCCTCCCGGGGTCGGTCAGCCCCAGCATTTT
TRBD2	TRBV5-1	-	TRBJ2-1	CASSRRTSGNYNEQFF	TGCGCCAGCAGCAGGAGGACTAGCGGAAATTACAATGAGCAGTTCTTC
-	TRBV19	-	TRBJ1-2	CASSVGRGNYGYTF	TGTGCCAGTAGTGTAGGGAGGGGAAACTATGGCTACACCTTC
TRBD2	TRBV10-3	-	TRBJ2-5	CAIRPSGGQETQYF	TGTGCCATCAGACCCAGCGGGGGCCAAGAGACCCAGTACTTC
-	TRBV12-3/TRBV12-4	-	TRBJ1-2	CASSPTTVGGYTF	TGTGCCAGCAGCCCGACGACTGTAGGCGGCTACACCTTC
-	TRBV30	once	TRBJ1-4	CAWSRVIGQGEKLFF	TGTGCCTGGAGTCGGGTAATCGGCCAGGGTGAAAAACTGTTTTTT